This TCR beta chain was retrieved from a study of low-dose radiotherapy and immunotherapy resistance in tumors. The CDR3 runs 15 residues. V trimming: 2 bases; J trimming: 8 bases; junction bases outside the gene matches: 7. Looked up from germline, CDR1 is LNHDA and CDR2 is SQIVND (reference sequence). With TRAV- and TRBV-specific primers, first-strand cDNA was made, covering the alpha and beta chains. The TCRs were subjected to amplification over roughly 18 PCR cycles employing a constant-region primer in conjunction with a V-primer adapter. TCRdb re-analysed the reads in MiXCR, keeping a single row per CDR3 protein. The sample records 35,000 to 50,000 distinct CDR3 sequences, less than 30% being singletons. This clonotype was detected ten times or more. Indicated time point: after trial treatment. This sample's treatment: LDRT plus nivolumab, ipilimumab, low-dose cyclophosphamide and aspirin (RACIN trial). The treatment that donors received included nivolumab, ipilimumab, aspirin, low-dose cyclophosphamide and low-dose radiotherapy. Eligible patients bore advanced solid tumors devoid of tumor-infiltrating lymphocytes.

This TCR was recovered from a male donor with prostate cancer. The sample was PBMCs, taken after low-dose radiotherapy plus immunotherapy. The gene calls are TRBV19 and TRBJ2-1; the match to TRBD1 covers 9 bases. The CDR3 bases are TGTGCCAGTAGTATAATGGGACAGGGTAGCGATGAGCAGTTCTTC. Protein sequence: CASSIMGQGSDEQFF.